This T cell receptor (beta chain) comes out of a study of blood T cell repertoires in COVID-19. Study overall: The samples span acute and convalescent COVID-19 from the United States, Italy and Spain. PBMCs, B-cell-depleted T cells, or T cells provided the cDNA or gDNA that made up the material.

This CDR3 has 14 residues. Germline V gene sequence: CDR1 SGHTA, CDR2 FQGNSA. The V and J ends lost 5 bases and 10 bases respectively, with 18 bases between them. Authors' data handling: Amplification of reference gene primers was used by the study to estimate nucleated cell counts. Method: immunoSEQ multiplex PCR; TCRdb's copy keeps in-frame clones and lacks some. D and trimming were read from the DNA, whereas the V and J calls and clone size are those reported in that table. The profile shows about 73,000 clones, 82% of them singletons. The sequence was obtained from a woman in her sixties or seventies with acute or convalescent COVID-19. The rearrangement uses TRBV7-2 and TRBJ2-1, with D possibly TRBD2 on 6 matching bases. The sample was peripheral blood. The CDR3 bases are TGTGCCAGCAGCCAAGGCAGGCGGGAATGGGAGCAGTTCTTC. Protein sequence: CASSQGRREWEQFF.